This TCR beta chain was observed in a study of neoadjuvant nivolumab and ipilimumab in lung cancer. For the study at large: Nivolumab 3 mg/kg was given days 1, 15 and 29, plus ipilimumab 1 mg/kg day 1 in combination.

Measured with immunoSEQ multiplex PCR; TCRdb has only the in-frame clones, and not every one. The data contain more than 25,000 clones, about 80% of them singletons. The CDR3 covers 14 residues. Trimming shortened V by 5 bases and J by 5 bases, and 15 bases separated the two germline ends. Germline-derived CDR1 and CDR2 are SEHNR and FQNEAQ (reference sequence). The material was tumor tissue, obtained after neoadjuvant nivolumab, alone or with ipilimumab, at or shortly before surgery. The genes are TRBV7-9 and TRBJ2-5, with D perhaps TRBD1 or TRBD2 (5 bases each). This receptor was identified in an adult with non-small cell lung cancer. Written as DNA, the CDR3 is TGTGCCAGCAGCCCAAAGGGACCTTACGAGACCCAGTACTTC. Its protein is CASSPKGPYETQYF.